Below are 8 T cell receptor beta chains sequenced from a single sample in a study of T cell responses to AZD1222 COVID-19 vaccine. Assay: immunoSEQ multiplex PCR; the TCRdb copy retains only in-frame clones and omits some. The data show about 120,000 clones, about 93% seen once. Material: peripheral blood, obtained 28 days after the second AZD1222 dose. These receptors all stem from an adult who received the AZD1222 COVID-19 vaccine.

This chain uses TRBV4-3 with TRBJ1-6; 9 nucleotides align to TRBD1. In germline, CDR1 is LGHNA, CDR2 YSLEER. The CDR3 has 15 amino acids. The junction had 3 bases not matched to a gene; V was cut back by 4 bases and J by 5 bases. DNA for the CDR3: TGCGCCAGCAGCCCGGGGGACAGGGATAATTCACCCCTCCACTTT. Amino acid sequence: CASSPGDRDNSPLHF.

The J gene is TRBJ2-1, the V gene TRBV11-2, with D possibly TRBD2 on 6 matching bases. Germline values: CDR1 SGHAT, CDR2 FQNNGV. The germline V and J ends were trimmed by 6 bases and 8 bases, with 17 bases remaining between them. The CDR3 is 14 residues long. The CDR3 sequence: CASRNPGWGDEQFF. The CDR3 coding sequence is TGTGCCAGCAGAAACCCGGGCTGGGGGGATGAGCAGTTCTTC. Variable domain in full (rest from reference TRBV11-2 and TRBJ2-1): EAGVAQSPRYKIIEKRQSVAFWCNPISGHATLYWYQQILGQGPKLLIQFQNNGVVDDSQLPKDRFSAERLKGVDSTLKIQPAKLEDSAVYLCASRNPGWGDEQFFGPGTRLTVL.

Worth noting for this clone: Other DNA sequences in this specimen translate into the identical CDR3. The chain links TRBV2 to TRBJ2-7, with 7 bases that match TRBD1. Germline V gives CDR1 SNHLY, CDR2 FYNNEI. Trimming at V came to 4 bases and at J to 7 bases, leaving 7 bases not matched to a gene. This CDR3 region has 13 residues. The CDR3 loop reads CASSGQGWGEQYF. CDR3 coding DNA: TGTGCCAGCAGTGGACAGGGTTGGGGGGAGCAGTACTTC. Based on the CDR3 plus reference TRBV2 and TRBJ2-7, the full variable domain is EPEVTQTPSHQVTQMGQEVILRCVPISNHLYFYWYRQILGQKVEFLVSFYNNEISEKSEIFDDQFSVERPDGSNFTLKIRSTKLEDSAMYFCASSGQGWGEQYFGPGTRLTVT.

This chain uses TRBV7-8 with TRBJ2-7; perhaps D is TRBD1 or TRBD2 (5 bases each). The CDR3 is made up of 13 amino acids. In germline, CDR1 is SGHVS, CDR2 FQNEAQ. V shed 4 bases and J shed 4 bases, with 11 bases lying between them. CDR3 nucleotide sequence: TGTGCCAGCAGCTCTCGGGACGGTTACGAGCAGTACTTC. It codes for CASSSRDGYEQYF.

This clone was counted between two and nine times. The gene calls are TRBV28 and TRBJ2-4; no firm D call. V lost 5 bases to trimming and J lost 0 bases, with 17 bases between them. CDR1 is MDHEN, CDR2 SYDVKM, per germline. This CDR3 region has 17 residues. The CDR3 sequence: CASSHHPGAVAKNIQYF. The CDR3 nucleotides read TGTGCCAGCAGTCACCACCCTGGAGCAGTAGCCAAAAACATTCAGTACTTC.

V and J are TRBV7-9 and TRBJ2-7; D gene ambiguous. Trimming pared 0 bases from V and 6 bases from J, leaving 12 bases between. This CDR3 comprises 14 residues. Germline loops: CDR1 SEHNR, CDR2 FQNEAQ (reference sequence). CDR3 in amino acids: CASSLAQVSLEQYF. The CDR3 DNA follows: TGTGCCAGCAGCTTAGCTCAGGTATCACTCGAGCAGTACTTC.

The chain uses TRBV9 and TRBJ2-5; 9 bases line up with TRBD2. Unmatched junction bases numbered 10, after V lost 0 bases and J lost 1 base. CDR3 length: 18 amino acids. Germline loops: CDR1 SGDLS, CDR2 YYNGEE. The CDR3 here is CASSVVGLAGPTQETQYF. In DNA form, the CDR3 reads TGTGCCAGCAGCGTAGTCGGGCTAGCGGGGCCGACCCAAGAGACCCAGTACTTC. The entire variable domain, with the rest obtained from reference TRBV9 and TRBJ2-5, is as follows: DSGVTQTPKHLITATGQRVTLRCSPRSGDLSVYWYQQSLDQGLQFLIQYYNGEERAKGNILERFSAQQFPDLHSELNLSSLELGDSALYFCASSVVGLAGPTQETQYFGPGTRLLVL.

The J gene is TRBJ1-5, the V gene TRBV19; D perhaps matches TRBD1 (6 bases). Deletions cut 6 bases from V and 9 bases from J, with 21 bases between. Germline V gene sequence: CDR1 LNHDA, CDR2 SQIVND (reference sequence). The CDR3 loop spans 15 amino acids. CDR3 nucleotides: TGTGCCAGTAGCTCACTCCCAGGGGACCTATCGCCCCAGCATTTT. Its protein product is CASSSLPGDLSPQHF.